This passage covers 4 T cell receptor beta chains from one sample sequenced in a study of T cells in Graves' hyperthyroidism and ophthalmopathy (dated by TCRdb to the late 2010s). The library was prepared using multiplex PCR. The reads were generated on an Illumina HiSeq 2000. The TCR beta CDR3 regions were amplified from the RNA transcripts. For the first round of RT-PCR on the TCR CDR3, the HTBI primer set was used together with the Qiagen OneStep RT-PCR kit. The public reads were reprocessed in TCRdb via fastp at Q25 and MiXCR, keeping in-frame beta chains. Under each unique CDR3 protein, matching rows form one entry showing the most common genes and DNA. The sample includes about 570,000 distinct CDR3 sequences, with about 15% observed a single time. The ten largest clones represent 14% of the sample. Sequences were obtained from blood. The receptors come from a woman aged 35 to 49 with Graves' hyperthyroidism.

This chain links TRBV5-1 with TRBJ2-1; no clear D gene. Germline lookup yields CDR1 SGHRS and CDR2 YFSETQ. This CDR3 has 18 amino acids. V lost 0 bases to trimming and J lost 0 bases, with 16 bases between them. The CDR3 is CASSLEGMLTHSYNEQFF. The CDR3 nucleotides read TGCGCCAGCAGCTTGGAGGGAATGCTGACTCACTCCTACAATGAGCAGTTCTTC.

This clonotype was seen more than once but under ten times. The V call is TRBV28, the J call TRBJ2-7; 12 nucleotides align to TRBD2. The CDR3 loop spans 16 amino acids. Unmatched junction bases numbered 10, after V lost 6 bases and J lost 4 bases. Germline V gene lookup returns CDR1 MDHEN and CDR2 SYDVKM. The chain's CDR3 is CASSKLRLAGVYEQYF. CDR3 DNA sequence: TGTGCCAGCAGCAAACTCCGACTAGCGGGAGTATACGAGCAGTACTTC.

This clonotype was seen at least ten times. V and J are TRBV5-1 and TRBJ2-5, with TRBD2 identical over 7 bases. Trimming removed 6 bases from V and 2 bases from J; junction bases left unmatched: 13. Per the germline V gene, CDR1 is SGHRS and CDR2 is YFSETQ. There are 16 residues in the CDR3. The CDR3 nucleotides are TGCGCCAGCACCGGCGGGTGGAGCGGGACTCAAGAGACCCAGTACTTC. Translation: CASTGGWSGTQETQYF.

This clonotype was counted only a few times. DNA of the CDR3: TGTGCCAGCAGCTTAATATTCGGCGGGATCGGGGAGCTGTTTTTT. Protein sequence: CASSLIFGGIGELFF. The V gene is TRBV11-2, the J gene TRBJ2-2; TRBD2 might be the D (6 bases). In germline, CDR1 is SGHAT, CDR2 FQNNGV. CDR3 length equals 15 residues. V was clipped by 2 bases and J by 7 bases, with 14 bases between them.